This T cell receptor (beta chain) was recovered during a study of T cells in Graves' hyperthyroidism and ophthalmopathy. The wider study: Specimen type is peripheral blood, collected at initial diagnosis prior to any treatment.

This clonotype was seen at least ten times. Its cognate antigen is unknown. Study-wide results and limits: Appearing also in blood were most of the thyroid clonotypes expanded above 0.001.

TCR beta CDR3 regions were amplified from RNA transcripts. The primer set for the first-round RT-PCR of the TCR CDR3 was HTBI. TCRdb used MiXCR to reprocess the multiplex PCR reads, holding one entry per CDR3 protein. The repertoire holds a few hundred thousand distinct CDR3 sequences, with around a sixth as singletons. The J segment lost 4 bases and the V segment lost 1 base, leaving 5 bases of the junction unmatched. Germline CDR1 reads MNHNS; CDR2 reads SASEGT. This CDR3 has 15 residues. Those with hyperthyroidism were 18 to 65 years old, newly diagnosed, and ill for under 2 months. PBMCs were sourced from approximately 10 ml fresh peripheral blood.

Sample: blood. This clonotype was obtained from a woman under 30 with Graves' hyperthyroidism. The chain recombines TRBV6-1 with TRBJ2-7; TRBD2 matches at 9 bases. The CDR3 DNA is TGTGCCAGCAGTGAAGTCGCGGGAGGGCCGTACGAGCAGTACTTC. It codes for CASSEVAGGPYEQYF.